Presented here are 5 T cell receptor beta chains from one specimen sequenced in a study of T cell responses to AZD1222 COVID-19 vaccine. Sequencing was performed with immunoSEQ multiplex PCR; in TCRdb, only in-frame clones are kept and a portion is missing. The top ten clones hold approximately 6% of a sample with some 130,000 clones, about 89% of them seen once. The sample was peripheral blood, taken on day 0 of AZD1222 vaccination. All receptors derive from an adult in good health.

The CDR3 nucleotides read TGTGCCAGCAGCCAAGTGTTACTAGGCGGGGGGAACAATGAGCAGTTCTTC. This encodes CASSQVLLGGGNNEQFF. J is TRBJ2-1 and V is TRBV3-1 (or the pseudogene TRBV3-2); 8 bases are a match to TRBD2. Germline V gene data show CDR1 as LGHDT and CDR2 as YNNKEL (reference sequence). The CDR3 is 17 residues long. The ends lost 1 base at V and 5 bases at J; junction bases unmatched: 10.

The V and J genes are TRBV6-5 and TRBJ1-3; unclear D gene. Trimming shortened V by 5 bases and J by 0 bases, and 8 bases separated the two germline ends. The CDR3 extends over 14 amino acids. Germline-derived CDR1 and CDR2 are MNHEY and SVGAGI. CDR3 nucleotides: TGTGCCAGCAGTACGGACTACTCTGGAAACACCATATATTTT. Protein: CASSTDYSGNTIYF.

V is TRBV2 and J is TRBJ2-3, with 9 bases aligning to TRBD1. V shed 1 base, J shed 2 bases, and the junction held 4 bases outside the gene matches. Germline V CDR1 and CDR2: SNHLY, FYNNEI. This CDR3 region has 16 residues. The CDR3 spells CASSEDRGRHTDTQYF. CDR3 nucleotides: TGTGCCAGCAGTGAAGACAGGGGGCGTCACACAGATACGCAGTATTTT.

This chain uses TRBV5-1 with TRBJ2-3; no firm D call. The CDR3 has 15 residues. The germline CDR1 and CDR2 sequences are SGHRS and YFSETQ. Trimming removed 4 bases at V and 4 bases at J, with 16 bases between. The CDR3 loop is CASSPDGRPSDTQYF. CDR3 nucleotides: TGCGCCAGCAGCCCGGACGGTCGACCATCAGATACGCAGTATTTT.

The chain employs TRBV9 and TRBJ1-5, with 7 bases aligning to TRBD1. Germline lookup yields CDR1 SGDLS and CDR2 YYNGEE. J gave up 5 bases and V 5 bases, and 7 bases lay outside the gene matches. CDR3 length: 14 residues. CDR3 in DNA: TGTGCCAGCAGTTCCAGGGGGGGAGATCAGCCCCAGCATTTT. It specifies CASSSRGGDQPQHF.